This T cell receptor beta chain stems from a study of blood T cell repertoires in COVID-19. Study-wide background: Whether acute or convalescent, the COVID-19 samples came from the United States, Italy and Spain. PBMCs, B-cell-depleted T cells, or T cells were the source of the cDNA or gDNA that made up the material.

Germline lookup yields CDR1 SGHRS and CDR2 YFSETQ. V lost 0 bases to trimming and J lost 0 bases, with 12 bases between them. The CDR3 extends over 17 amino acids. Source study methods: The assay estimated nucleated cells by amplifying reference gene primers. Using immunoSEQ multiplex PCR, the repertoire was profiled, and TCRdb retains in-frame clones only, with some absent. V and J calls and clone size are copied from that table; D and trimming were computed from the DNA. In the table there are fewer than 200,000 clones, roughly 70% of which are singletons. The source is a woman of 80 years or more with acute or convalescent COVID-19. V is TRBV5-1 and J is TRBJ1-4; D perhaps matches TRBD1 (5 bases). Input material: peripheral blood. The CDR3 DNA reads TGCGCCAGCAGCTTGGAGGGGACTCTAGCAACTAATGAAAAACTGTTTTTT. Translating gives CASSLEGTLATNEKLFF.